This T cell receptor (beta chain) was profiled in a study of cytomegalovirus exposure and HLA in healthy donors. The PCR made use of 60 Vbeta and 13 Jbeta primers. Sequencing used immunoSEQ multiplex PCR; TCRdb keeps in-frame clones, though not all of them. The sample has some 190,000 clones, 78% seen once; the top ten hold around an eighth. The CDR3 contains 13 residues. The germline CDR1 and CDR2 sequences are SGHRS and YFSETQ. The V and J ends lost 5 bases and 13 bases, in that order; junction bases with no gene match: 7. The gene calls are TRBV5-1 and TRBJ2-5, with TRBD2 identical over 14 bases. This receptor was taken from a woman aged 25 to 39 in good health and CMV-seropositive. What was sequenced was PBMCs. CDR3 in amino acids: CASRVTSGGDSYF. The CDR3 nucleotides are TGCGCCAGCAGGGTGACTAGCGGGGGGGACTCGTACTTC.